The present entry profiles one T cell receptor (beta chain) with its context. This entry is derived from a study of siplizumab effects on memory and regulatory T cells. The method was immunoSEQ multiplex PCR; TCRdb's version includes in-frame clones alone and lacks a portion of them. The repertoire has 100,000 or so clones, 80% to 95% of them found once; the top ten carry under 0.15%. Germline values: CDR1 ENHRY, CDR2 SYGVKD. Trimming stripped 3 bases from V and 0 bases from J, with 6 bases between. The length of the CDR3 is 14 residues. The chain couples TRBV10-3 to TRBJ1-3; D unresolved. The sequencing sample was made of CD4+ T cells sorted from blood. The TCR sequence derives from a human donor in good health. The CDR3, as DNA: TGTGCCATCAGTGACACCTACTCTGGAAACACCATATATTTT. It encodes CAISDTYSGNTIYF.